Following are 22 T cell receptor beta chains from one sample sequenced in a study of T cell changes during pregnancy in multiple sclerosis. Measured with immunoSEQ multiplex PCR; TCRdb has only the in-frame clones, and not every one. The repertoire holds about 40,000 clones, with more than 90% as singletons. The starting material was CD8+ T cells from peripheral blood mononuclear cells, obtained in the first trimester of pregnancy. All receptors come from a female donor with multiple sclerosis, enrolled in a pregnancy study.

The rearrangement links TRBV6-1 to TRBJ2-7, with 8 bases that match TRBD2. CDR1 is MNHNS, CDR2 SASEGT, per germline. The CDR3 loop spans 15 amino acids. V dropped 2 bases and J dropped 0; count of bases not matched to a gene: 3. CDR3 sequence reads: CASSELSGSSYEQYF. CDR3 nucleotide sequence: TGTGCCAGCAGTGAATTGAGCGGGAGCTCCTACGAGCAGTACTTC.

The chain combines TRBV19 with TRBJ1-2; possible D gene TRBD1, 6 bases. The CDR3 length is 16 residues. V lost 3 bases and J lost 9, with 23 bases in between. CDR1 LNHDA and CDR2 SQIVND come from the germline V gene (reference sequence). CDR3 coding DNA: TGTGCCAGTAGTATTGGCTTTCAGGGGCCGGGATCTAGCTACACCTTC. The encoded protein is CASSIGFQGPGSSYTF. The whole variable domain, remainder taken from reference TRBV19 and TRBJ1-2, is DGGITQSPKYLFRKEGQNVTLSCEQNLNHDAMYWYRQDPGQGLRLIYYSQIVNDFQKGDIAEGYSVSREKKESFPLTVTSAQKNPTAFYLCASSIGFQGPGSSYTFGSGTRLTVV.

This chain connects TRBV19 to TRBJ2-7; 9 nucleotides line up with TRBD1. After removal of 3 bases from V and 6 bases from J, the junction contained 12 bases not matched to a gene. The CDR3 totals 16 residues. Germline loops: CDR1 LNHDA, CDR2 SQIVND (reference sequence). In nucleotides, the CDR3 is TGTGCCAGTAGTATGGGAGCCGGGACAGGGTGGCCCGAGCAGTACTTC. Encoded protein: CASSMGAGTGWPEQYF. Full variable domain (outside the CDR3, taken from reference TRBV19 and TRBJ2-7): DGGITQSPKYLFRKEGQNVTLSCEQNLNHDAMYWYRQDPGQGLRLIYYSQIVNDFQKGDIAEGYSVSREKKESFPLTVTSAQKNPTAFYLCASSMGAGTGWPEQYFGPGTRLTVT.

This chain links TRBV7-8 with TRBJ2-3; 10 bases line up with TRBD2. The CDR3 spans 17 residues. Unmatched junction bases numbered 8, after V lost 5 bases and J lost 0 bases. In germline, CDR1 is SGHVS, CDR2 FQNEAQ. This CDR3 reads CASSAELAGPSTDTQYF. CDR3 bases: TGTGCCAGCAGCGCCGAACTAGCGGGACCCAGCACAGATACGCAGTATTTT.

The CDR3 loop reads CASSQDSAVTEAFF. Here the CDR3 DNA reads TGCGCCAGCAGCCAAGATTCGGCGGTCACTGAAGCTTTCTTT. The chain employs TRBV4-1 and TRBJ1-1, with D hard to call. This CDR3 comprises 14 residues. Germline V gene lookup returns CDR1 MGHRA and CDR2 YSYEKL. V lost 0 bases to trimming and J lost 4 bases, with 9 bases between them.

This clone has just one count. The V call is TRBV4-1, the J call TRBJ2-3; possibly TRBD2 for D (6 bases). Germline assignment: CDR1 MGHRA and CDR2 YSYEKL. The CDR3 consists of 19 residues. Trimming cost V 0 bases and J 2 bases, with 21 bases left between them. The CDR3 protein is CASSQEGAPGLFTTDTQYF. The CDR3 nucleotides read TGCGCCAGCAGCCAAGAAGGGGCCCCGGGACTCTTCACCACAGATACGCAGTATTTT.

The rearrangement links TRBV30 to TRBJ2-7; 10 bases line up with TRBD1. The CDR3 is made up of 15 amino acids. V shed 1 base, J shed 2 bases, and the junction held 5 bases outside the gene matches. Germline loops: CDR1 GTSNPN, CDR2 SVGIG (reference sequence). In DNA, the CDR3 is TGTGCCTGGAGTGCTGGGACAGGGGCCCCCTACGAGCAGTACTTC. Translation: CAWSAGTGAPYEQYF.

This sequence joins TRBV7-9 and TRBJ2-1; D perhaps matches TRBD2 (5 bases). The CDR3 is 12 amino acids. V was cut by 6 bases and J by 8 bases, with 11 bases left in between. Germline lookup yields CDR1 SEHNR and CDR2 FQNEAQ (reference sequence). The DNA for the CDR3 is TGTGCCAGCAGACGGACTGGCGATGAGCAGTTCTTC. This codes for CASRRTGDEQFF.

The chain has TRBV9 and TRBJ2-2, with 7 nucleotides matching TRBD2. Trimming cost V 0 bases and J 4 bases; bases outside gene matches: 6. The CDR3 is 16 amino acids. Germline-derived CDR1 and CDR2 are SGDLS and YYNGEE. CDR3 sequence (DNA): TGTGCCAGCAGCGTAGAGGGAGGGGTGAGCACCGGGGAGCTGTTTTTT. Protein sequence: CASSVEGGVSTGELFF.

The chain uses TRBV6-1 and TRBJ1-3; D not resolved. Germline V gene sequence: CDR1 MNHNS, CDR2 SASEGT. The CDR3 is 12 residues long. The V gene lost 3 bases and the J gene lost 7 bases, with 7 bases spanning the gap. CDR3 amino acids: CASSDPRNTIYF. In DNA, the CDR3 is TGTGCCAGCAGTGACCCCCGTAACACCATATATTTT.

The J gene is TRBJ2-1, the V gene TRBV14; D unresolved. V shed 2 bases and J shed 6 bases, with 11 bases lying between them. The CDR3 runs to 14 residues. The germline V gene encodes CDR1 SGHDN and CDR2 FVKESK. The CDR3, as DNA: TGTGCCAGCAGCCAATTGTTACAGCCCAATGAGCAGTTCTTC. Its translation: CASSQLLQPNEQFF.

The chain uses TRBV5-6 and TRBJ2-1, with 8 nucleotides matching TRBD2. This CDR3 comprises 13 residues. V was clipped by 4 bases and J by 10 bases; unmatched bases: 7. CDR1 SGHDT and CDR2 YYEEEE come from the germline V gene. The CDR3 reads CASSAGLAGEQFF. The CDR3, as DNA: TGTGCCAGCAGCGCCGGACTAGCCGGCGAGCAGTTCTTC.

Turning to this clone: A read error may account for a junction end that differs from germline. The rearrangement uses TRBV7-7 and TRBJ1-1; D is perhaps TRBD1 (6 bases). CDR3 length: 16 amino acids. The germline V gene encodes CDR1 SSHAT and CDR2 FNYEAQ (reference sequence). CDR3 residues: CASSLGFWGPSTEAFF. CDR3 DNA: TGTGCTAGCAGCTTAGGCTTCTGGGGGCCTAGCACTGAAGCTTTCTTT.

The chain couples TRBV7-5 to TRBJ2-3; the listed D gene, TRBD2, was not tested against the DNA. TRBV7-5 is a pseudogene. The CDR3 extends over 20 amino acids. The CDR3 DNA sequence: TGTGCCAGAAGCTTCGGATTCTACGGACTAGCGGGGGGTAGCACAGATACGCAGTATTTT. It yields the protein CARSFGFYGLAGGSTDTQYF.

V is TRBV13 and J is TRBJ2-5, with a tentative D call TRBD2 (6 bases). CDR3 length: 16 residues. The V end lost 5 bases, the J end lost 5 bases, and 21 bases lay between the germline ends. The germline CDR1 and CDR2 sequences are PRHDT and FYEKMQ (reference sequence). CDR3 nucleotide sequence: TGTGCCAGCAGCCCCCGGCGGGACGGACGGGAGGAGACCCAGTACTTC. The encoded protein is CASSPRRDGREETQYF.

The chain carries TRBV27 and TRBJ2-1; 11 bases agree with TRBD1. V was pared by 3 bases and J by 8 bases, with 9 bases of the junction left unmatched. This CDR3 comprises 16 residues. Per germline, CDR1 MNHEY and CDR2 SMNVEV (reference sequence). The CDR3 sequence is CASSFPGTGGEDEQFF. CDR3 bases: TGTGCCAGCAGTTTCCCCGGGACAGGGGGGGAAGATGAGCAGTTCTTC.

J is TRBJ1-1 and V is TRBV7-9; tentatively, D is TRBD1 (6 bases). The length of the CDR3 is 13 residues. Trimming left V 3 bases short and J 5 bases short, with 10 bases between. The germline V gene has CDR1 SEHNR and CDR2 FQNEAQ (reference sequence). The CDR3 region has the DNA TGTGCCAGCAGCTTTTCAGGGGAGACTGAAGCTTTCTTT. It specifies CASSFSGETEAFF.

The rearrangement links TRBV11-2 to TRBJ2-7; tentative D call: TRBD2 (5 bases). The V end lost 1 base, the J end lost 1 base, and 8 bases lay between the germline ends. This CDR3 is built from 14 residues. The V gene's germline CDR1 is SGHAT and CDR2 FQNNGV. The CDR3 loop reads CASSLGGSSYEQYF. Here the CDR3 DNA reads TGTGCCAGCAGCTTAGGAGGGTCGTCCTACGAGCAGTACTTC.

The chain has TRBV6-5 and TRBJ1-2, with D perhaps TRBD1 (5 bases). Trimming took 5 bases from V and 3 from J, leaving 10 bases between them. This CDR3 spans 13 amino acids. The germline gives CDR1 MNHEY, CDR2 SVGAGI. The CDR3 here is CASSAGGDYGYTF. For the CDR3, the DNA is TGTGCCAGCAGTGCGGGGGGGGACTATGGCTACACCTTC.

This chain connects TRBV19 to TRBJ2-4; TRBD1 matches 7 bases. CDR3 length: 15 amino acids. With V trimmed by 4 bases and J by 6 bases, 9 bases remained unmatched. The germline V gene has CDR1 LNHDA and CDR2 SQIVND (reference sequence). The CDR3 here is CASSTPGTERNIQYF. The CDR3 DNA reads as TGTGCCAGTAGTACTCCCGGGACAGAGAGAAACATTCAGTACTTC.

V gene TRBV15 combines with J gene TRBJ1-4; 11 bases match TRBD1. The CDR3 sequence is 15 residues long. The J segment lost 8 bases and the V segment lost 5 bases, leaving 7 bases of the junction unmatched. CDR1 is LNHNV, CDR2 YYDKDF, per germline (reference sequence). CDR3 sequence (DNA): TGTGCCACCAGCGGTCGGACAGGGGGCGAGGAAAAACTGTTTTTT. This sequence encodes CATSGRTGGEEKLFF. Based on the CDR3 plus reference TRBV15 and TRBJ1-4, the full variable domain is DAMVIQNPRYQVTQFGKPVTLSCSQTLNHNVMYWYQQKSSQAPKLLFHYYDKDFNNEADTPDNFQSRRPNTSFCFLDIRSPGLGDTAMYLCATSGRTGGEEKLFFGSGTQLSVL.

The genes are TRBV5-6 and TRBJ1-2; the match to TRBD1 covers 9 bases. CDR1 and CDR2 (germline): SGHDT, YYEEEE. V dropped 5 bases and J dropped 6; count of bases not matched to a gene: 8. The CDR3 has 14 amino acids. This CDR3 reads CASRSGTGFNGYTF. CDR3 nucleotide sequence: TGTGCCAGCAGATCCGGGACAGGGTTTAATGGCTACACCTTC.